Listed here are 3 T cell receptor beta chains from one sample, sequenced in a study of tumor-infiltrating lymphocytes in primary liver carcinoma. The authors took blood RNA from unsorted whole blood and also extracted germline DNA. Using a constant-region primer together with ProtoScript II reverse transcriptase, TCR beta cDNA was made from about 500 ng of total RNA. ARM-PCR, slightly modified, supplied the TCR beta libraries through three nested multiplex PCR rounds. For roughly 10 cycles apiece, the opening two PCR rounds ran with TRBV1-TRBV30 forward primers and a C-beta reverse primer. TCRdb ran MiXCR on the multiplex PCR reads and lists one entry per CDR3 protein. Among about 210,000 distinct CDR3 sequences, approximately 65% were seen once, and the ten largest hold approximately 7%. Sequences were obtained from peripheral blood. These receptors all stem from a woman in her sixties with primary liver carcinoma and hepatitis B virus infection.

Points on this clonotype: A read error is possible here, since a much larger clone lies one base away. The gene calls are TRBV6-2 or TRBV6-3 and TRBJ2-7; 9 nucleotides line up with TRBD2. This CDR3 comprises 14 residues. CDR1 is MNHEY and CDR2 is SVGEGT in the germline V gene. CDR3 region: CDSSRLADSYEQYF. The CDR3 bases are TGTGACAGCAGTAGACTAGCGGACTCCTACGAGCAGTACTTC.

The chain uses TRBV23-1 and TRBJ2-7, with 13 bases identical to TRBD2. TRBV23-1 qualifies as an ORF whose function is uncertain. The length of the CDR3 is 18 residues. The CDR3 DNA follows: TGCACCAACCCTCCGCCGTCTGTCAGGACTAGCGGGAGTTACGAGCAGTACTTC. It specifies CTNPPPSVRTSGSYEQYF.

By sample fraction, this clonotype is medium-sized. The chain employs TRBV11-2 and TRBJ1-1; no clear D. V gave up 5 bases and J gave up 0 bases, with 7 bases separating them. The CDR3 contains 13 residues. Germline CDR1 reads SGHAT; CDR2 reads FQNNGV. CDR3 sequence (DNA): TGTGCCAGCAGCCTCGGGCTGAACACTGAAGCTTTCTTT. Translation gives CASSLGLNTEAFF.